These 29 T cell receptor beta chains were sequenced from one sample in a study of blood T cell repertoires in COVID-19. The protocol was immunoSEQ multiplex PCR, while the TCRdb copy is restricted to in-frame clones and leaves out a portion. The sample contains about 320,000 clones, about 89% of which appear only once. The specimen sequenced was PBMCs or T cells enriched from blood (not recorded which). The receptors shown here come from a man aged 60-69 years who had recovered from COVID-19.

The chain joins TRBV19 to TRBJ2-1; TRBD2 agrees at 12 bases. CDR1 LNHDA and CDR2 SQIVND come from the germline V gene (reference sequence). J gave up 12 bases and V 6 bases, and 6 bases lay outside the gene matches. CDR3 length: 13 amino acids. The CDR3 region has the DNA TGTGCCAGTAGCGAGACTAGCGGGAGAGGGCAGTTCTTC. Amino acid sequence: CASSETSGRGQFF.

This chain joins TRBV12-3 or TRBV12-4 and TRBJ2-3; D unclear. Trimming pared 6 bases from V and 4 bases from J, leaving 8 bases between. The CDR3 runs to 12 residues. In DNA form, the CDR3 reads TGTGCCAGCAGGCATAACTCAGATACGCAGTATTTT. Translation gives CASRHNSDTQYF.

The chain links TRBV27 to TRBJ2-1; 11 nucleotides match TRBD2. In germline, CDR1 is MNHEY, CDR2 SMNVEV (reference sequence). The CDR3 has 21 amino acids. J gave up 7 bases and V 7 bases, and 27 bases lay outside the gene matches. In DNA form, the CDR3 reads TGTGCCAGCATCAAAAGTACGAGGGGTCTAGCGGGAGGCTCGTTAGCGAATGAGCAGTTCTTC. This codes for CASIKSTRGLAGGSLANEQFF.

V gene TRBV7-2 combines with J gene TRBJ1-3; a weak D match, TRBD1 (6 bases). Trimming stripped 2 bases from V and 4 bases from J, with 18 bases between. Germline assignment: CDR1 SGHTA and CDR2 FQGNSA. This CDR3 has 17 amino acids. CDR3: CASSLSRGIYVGNTIYF. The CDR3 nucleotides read TGTGCCAGCAGCTTATCGAGGGGGATCTATGTGGGAAACACCATATATTTT.

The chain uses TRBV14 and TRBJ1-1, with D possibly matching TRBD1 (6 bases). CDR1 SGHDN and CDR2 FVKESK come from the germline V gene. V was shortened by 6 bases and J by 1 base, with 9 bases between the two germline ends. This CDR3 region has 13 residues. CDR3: CASSPQGNTEAFF. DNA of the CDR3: TGTGCCAGCAGTCCACAGGGGAACACTGAAGCTTTCTTT. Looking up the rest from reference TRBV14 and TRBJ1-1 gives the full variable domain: EAGVTQFPSHSVIEKGQTVTLRCDPISGHDNLYWYRRVMGKEIKFLLHFVKESKQDESGMPNNRFLAERTGGTYSTLKVQPAELEDSGVYFCASSPQGNTEAFFGQGTRLTVV.

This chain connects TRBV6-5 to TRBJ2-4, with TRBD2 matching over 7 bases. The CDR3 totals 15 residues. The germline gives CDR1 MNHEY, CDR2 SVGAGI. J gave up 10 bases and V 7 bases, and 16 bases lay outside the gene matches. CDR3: CASTGSGTLGGIQYF. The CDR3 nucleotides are TGTGCCAGCACCGGGAGCGGGACCCTAGGCGGTATTCAGTACTTC.

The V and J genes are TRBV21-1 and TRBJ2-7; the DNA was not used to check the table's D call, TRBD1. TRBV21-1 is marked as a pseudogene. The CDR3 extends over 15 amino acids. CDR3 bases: TGTGCCAGCAGCGGAGGGAAGGGGGCTTGGAACGAGCAGTACTTC. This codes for CASSGGKGAWNEQYF.

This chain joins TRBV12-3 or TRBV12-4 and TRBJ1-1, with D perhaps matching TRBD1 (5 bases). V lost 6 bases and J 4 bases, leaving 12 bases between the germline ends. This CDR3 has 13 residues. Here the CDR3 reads CASRIFGGTEAFF. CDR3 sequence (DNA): TGTGCCAGCAGGATTTTCGGGGGCACTGAAGCTTTCTTT.

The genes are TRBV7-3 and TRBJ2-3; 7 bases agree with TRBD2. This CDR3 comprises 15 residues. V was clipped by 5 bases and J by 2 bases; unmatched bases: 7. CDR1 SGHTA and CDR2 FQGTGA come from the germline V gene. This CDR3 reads CASSPEAGTTDTQYF. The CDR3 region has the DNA TGTGCCAGCAGCCCCGAAGCGGGGACCACAGATACGCAGTATTTT.

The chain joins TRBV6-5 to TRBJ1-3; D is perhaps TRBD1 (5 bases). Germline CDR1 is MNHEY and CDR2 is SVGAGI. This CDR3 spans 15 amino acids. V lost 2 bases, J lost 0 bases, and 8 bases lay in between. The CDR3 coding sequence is TGTGCCAGCAGTTACGGGGGGATCTCTGGAAACACCATATATTTT. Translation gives CASSYGGISGNTIYF.

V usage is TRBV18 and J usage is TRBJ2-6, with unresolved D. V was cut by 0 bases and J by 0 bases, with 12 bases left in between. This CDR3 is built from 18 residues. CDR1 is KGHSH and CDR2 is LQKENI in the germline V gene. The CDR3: CASSPPNSLTSGANVLTF. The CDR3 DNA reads TGTGCCAGCTCACCACCGAACTCTCTTACCTCTGGGGCCAACGTCCTGACTTTC.

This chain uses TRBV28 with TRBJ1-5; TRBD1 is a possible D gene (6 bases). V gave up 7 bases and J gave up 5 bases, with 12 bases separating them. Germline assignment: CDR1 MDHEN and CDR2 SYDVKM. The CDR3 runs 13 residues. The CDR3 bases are TGTGCCAGCATTTCCCCAGGGGATCAGCCCCAGCATTTT. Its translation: CASISPGDQPQHF.

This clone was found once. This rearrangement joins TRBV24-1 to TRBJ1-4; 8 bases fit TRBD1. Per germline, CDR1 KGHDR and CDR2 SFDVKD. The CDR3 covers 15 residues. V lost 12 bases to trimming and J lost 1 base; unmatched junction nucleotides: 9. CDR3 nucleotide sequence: TGTGCCTGCACTCCCAGGGGGCGAACTAATGAAAAACTGTTTTTT. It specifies CACTPRGRTNEKLFF.

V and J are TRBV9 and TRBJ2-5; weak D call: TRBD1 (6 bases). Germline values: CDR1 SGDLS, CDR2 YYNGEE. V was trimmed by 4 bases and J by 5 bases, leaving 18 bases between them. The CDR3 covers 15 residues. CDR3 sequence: CASSSPGTPSETQYF. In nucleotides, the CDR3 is TGTGCCAGCAGCTCCCCCGGGACACCCTCCGAGACCCAGTACTTC.

The CDR3 spells CASSRTGPGELFF. The CDR3 nucleotides are TGTGCCAGCAGCCGTACAGGGCCCGGGGAGCTGTTTTTT. The chain combines TRBV3-1 (or the pseudogene TRBV3-2) with TRBJ2-2; D is perhaps TRBD1 (6 bases). This CDR3 spans 13 amino acids. Germline V gives CDR1 LGHDT, CDR2 YNNKEL (reference sequence). Trimming pared 4 bases from V and 6 bases from J, leaving 9 bases between.

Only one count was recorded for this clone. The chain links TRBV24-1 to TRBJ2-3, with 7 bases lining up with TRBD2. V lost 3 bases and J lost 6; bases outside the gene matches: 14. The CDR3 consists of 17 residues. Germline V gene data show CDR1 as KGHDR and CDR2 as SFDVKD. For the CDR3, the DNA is TGTGCCACCAGTGATATTGGGCTAGCGGAAGCTGCTGATACGCAGTATTTT. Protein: CATSDIGLAEAADTQYF.

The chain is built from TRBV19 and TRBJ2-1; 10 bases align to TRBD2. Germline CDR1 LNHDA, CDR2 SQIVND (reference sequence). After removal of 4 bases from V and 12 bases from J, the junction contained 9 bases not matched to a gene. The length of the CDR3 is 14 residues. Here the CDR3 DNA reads TGTGCCAGTAGTAGGGGACCTAGCGGGAGTGCGCAGTTCTTC. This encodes CASSRGPSGSAQFF. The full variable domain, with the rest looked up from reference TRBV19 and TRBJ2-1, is DGGITQSPKYLFRKEGQNVTLSCEQNLNHDAMYWYRQDPGQGLRLIYYSQIVNDFQKGDIAEGYSVSREKKESFPLTVTSAQKNPTAFYLCASSRGPSGSAQFFGPGTRLTVL.

The CDR3 coding sequence is TGTGCCAGCAGTTTTGGCGGCACTTTCGAAGCTTTCTTT. Translating gives CASSFGGTFEAFF. The chain employs TRBV27 and TRBJ1-1; D not resolved. Trimming took 3 bases from V and 8 from J, leaving 13 bases between them. The CDR3 totals 13 residues. The germline CDR1 and CDR2 sequences are MNHEY and SMNVEV (reference sequence).

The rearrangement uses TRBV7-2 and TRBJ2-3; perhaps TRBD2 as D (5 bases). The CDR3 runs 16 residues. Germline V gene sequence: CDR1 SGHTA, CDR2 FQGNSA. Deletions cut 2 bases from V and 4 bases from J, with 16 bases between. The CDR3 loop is CASSLLPGLGSDTQYF. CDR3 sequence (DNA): TGTGCCAGCAGCTTACTTCCGGGATTGGGGTCAGATACGCAGTATTTT.

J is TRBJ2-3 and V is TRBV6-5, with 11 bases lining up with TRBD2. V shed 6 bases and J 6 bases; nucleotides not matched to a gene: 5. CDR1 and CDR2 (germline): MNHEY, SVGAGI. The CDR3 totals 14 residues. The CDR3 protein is CASSNLAGGDTQYF. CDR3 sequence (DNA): TGTGCCAGCAGCAACCTAGCGGGAGGTGATACGCAGTATTTT.

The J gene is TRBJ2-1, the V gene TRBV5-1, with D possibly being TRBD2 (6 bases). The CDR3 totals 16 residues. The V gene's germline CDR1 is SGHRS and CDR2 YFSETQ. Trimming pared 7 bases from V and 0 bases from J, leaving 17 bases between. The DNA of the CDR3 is TGCGCCAGCGCCCCAATAGCGGAAAGCTCCTACAATGAGCAGTTCTTC. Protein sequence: CASAPIAESSYNEQFF.

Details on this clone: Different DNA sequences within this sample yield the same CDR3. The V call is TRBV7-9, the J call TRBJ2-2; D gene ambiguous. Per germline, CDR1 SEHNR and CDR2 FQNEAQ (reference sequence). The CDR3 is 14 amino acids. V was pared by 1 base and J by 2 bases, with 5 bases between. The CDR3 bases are TGTGCCAGCAGCTTAGGTCAAAACACCGGGGAGCTGTTTTTT. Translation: CASSLGQNTGELFF. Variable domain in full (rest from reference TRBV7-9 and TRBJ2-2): DTGVSQNPRHKITKRGQNVTFRCDPISEHNRLYWYRQTLGQGPEFLTYFQNEAQLEKSRLLSDRFSAERPKGSFSTLEIQRTEQGDSAMYLCASSLGQNTGELFFGEGSRLTVL.

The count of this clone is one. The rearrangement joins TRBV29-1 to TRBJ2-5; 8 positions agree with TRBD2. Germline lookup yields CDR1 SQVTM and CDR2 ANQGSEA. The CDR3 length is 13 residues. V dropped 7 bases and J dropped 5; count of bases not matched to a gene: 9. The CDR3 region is CSARVAGSETQYF. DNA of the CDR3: TGCAGCGCCAGGGTAGCGGGATCGGAGACCCAGTACTTC.

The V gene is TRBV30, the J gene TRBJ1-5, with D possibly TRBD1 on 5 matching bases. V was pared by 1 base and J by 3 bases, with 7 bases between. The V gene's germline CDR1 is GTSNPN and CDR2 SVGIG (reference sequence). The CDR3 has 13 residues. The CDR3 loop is CAWSAGINQPQHF. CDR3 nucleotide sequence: TGTGCCTGGAGTGCAGGGATCAATCAGCCCCAGCATTTT.

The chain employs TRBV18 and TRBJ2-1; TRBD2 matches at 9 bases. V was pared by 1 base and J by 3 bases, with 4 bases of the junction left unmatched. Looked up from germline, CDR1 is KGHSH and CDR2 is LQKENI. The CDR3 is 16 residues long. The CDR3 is CASSPLAGGGYNEQFF. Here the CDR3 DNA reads TGTGCCAGCTCACCACTGGCGGGAGGGGGCTACAATGAGCAGTTCTTC.

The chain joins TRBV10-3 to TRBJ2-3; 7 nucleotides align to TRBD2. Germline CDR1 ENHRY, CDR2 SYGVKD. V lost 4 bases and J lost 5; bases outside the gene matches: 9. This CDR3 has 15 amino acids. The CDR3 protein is CAISAEGGRQDTQYF. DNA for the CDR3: TGTGCCATCAGTGCTGAGGGAGGGCGTCAAGATACGCAGTATTTT.

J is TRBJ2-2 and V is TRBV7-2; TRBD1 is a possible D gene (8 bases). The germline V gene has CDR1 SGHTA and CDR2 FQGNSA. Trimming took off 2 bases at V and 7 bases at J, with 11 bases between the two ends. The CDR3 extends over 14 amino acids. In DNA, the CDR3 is TGTGCCAGCAGCTTAACAGGGGGGGACGGGGAGCTGTTTTTT. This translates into CASSLTGGDGELFF.

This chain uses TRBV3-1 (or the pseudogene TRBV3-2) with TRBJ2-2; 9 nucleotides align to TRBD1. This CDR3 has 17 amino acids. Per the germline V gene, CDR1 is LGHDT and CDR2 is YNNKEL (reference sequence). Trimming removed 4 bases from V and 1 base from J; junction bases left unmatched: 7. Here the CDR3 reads CASSLPWDRVNTGELFF. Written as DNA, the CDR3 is TGTGCCAGCAGCCTCCCCTGGGACAGGGTGAACACCGGGGAGCTGTTTTTT.

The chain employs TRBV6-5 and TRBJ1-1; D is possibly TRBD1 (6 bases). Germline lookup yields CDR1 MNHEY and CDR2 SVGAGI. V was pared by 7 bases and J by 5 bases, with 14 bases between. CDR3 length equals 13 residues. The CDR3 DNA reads TGTGCCAGCATGGGGCAGGGGAAGACTGAAGCTTTCTTT. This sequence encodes CASMGQGKTEAFF.